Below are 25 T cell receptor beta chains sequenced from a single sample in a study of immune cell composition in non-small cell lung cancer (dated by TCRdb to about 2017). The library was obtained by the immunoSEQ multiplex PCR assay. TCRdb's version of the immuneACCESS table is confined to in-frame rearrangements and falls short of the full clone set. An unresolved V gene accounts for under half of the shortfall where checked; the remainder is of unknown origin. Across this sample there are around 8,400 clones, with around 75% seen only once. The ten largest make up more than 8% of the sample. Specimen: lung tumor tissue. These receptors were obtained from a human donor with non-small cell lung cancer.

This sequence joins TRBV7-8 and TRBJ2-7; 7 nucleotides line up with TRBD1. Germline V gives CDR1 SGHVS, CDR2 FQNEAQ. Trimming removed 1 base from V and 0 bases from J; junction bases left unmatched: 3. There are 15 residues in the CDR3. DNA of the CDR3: TGTGCCAGCAGCTTAGAGGGGGCCCCCTCCTACGAGCAGTACTTC. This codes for CASSLEGAPSYEQYF.

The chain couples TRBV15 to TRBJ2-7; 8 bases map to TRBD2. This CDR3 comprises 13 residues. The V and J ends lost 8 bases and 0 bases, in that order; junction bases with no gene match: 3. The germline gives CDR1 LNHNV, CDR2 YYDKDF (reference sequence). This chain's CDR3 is CATRGGHSYEQYF. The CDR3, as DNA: TGTGCCACCCGGGGGGGCCACTCCTACGAGCAGTACTTC.

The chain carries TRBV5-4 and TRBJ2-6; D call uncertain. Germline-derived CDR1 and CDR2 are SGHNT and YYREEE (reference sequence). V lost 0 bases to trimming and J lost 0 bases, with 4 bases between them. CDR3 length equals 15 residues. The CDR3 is CASSLVLSGANVLTF. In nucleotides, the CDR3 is TGTGCCAGCAGCTTGGTACTCTCTGGGGCCAACGTCCTGACTTTC.

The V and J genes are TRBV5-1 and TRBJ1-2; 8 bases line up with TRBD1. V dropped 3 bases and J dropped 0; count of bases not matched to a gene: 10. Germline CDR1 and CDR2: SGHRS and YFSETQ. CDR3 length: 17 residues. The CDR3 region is CASSSGQGGTTNYGYTF. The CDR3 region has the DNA TGCGCCAGCAGCTCCGGACAGGGCGGCACAACTAACTATGGCTACACCTTC.

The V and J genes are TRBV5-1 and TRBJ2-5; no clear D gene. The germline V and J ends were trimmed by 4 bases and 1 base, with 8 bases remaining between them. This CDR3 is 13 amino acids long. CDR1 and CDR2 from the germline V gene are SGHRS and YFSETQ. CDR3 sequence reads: CASSPSLQETQYF. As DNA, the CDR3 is TGCGCCAGCAGCCCCTCCCTCCAAGAGACCCAGTACTTC. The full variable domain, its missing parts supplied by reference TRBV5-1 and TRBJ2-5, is KAGVTQTPRYLIKTRGQQVTLSCSPISGHRSVSWYQQTPGQGLQFLFEYFSETQRNKGNFPGRFSGRQFSNSRSEMNVSTLELGDSALYLCASSPSLQETQYFGPGTRLLVL.

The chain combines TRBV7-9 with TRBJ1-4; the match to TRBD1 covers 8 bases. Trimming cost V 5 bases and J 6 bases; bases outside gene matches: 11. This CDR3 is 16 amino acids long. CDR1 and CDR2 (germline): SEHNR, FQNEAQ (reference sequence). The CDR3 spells CASSPQGGVAYEKLFF. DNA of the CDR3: TGTGCCAGCAGCCCACAGGGGGGAGTTGCATATGAAAAACTGTTTTTT. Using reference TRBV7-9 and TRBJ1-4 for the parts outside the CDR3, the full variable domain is DTGVSQNPRHKITKRGQNVTFRCDPISEHNRLYWYRQTLGQGPEFLTYFQNEAQLEKSRLLSDRFSAERPKGSFSTLEIQRTEQGDSAMYLCASSPQGGVAYEKLFFGSGTQLSVL.

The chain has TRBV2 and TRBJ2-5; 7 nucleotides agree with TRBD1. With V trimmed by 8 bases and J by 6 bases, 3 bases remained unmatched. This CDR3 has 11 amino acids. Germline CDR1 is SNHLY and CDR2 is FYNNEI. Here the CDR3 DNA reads TGTGCCAGCCAACAGGGGAAGACCCAGTACTTC. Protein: CASQQGKTQYF.

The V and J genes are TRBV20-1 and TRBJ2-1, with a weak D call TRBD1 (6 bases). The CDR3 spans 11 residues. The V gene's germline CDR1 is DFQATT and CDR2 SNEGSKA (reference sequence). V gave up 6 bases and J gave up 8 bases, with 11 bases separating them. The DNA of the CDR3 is TGCAGTGCGGCATCAGGGGATGAGCAGTTCTTC. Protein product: CSAASGDEQFF.

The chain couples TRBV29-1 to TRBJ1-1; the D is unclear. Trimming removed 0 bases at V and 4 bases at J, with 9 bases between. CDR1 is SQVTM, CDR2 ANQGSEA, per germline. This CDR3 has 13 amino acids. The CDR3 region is CSVEEEAGTEAFF. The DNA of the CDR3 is TGCAGCGTTGAAGAAGAGGCGGGCACTGAAGCTTTCTTT.

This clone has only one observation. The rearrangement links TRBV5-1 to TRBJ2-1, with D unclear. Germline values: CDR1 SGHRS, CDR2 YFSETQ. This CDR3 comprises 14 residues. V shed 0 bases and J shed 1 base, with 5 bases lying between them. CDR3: CASSLGGSYNEQFF. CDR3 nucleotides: TGCGCCAGCAGCTTGGGCGGTTCCTACAATGAGCAGTTCTTC.

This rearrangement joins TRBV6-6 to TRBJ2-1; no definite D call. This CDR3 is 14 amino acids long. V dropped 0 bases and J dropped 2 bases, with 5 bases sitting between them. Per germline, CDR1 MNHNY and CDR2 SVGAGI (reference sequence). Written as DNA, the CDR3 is TGTGCCAGCAGTTACTCGGCAGCCTACAATGAGCAGTTCTTC. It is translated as CASSYSAAYNEQFF.

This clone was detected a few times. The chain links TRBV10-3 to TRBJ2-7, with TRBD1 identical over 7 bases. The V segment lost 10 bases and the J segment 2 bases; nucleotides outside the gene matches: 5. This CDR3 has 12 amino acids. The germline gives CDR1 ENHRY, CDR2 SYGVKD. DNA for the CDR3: TGTGCCACCACGGGACAGCCCTACGAGCAGTACTTC. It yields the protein CATTGQPYEQYF.

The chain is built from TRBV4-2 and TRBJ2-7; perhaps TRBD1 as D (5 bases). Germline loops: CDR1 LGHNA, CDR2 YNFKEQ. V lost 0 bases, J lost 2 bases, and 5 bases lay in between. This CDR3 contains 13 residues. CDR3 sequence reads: CASSQETAYEQYF. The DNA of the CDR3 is TGTGCCAGCAGCCAAGAGACAGCCTACGAGCAGTACTTC.

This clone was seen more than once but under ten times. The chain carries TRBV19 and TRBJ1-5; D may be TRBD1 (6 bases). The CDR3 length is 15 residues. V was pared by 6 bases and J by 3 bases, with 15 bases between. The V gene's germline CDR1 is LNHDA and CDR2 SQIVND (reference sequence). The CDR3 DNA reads TGTGCCAGTAGAAAACGGGACATGCCCAATCAGCCCCAGCATTTT. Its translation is CASRKRDMPNQPQHF.

The CDR3 loop reads CASSETFATRNSPLHF. The CDR3 DNA sequence: TGCGCCAGCAGCGAAACTTTCGCGACTCGGAATTCACCCCTCCACTTT. The chain joins TRBV5-1 to TRBJ1-6; no firm D call. CDR1 is SGHRS and CDR2 is YFSETQ in the germline V gene. Trimming pared 4 bases from V and 7 bases from J, leaving 18 bases between. The CDR3 runs 16 residues. Supplemented by reference TRBV5-1 and TRBJ1-6, the full variable domain reads KAGVTQTPRYLIKTRGQQVTLSCSPISGHRSVSWYQQTPGQGLQFLFEYFSETQRNKGNFPGRFSGRQFSNSRSEMNVSTLELGDSALYLCASSETFATRNSPLHFGNGTRLTVT.

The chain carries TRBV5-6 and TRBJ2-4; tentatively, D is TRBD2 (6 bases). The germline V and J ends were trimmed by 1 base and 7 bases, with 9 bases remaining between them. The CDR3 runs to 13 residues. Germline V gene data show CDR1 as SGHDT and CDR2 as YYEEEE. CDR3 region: CASSLFGGNIQYF. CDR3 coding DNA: TGTGCCAGCAGCTTGTTTGGGGGGAACATTCAGTACTTC. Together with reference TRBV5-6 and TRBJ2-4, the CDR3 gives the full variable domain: DAGVTQSPTHLIKTRGQQVTLRCSPKSGHDTVSWYQQALGQGPQFIFQYYEEEERQRGNFPDRFSGHQFPNYSSELNVNALLLGDSALYLCASSLFGGNIQYFGAGTRLSVL.

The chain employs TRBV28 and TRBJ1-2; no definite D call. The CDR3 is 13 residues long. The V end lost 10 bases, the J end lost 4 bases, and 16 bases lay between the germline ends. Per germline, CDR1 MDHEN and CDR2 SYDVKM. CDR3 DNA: TGTGCCACCACCCTTCAACGGAGCTATGGCTACACCTTC. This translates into CATTLQRSYGYTF.

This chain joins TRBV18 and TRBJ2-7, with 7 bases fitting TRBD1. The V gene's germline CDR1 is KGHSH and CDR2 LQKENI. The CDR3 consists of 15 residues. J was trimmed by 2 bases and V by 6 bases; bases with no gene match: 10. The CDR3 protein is CASSRSTGLAYEQYF. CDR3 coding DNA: TGTGCCAGCTCTCGTTCGACAGGGTTAGCCTACGAGCAGTACTTC. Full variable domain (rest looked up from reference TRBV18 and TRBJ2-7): NAGVMQNPRHLVRRRGQEARLRCSPMKGHSHVYWYRQLPEEGLKFMVYLQKENIIDESGMPKERFSAEFPKEGPSILRIQQVVRGDSAAYFCASSRSTGLAYEQYFGPGTRLTVT.

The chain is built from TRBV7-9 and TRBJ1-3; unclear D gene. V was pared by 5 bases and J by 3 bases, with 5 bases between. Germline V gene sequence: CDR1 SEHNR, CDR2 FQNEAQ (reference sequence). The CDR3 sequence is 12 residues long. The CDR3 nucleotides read TGTGCCAGCAGCCCTCTTGGAAACACCATATATTTT. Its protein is CASSPLGNTIYF.

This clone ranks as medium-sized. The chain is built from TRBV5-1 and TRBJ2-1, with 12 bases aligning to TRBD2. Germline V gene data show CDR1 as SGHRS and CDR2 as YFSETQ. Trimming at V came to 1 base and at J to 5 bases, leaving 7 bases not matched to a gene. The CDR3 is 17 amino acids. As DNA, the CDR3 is TGCGCCAGCAGCTTGACTAGCGGGAGGCGTCTCAACAATGAGCAGTTCTTC. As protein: CASSLTSGRRLNNEQFF.

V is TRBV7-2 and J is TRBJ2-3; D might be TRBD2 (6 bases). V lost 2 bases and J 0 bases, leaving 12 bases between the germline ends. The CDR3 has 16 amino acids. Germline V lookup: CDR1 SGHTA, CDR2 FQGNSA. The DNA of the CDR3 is TGTGCCAGCAGCTTACAGGGCGGGACTAGCACAGATACGCAGTATTTT. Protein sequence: CASSLQGGTSTDTQYF. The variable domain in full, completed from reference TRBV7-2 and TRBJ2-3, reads GAGVSQSPSNKVTEKGKDVELRCDPISGHTALYWYRQSLGQGLEFLIYFQGNSAPDKSGLPSDRFSAERTGGSVSTLTIQRTQQEDSAVYLCASSLQGGTSTDTQYFGPGTRLTVL.

CDR3 region: CAWSRETSGKYEQYF. CDR3 coding DNA: TGTGCCTGGAGTCGCGAGACTAGCGGGAAGTACGAGCAGTACTTC. This chain uses TRBV30 with TRBJ2-7; 11 nucleotides line up with TRBD2. Germline values: CDR1 GTSNPN, CDR2 SVGIG (reference sequence). Germline trimming cut 2 bases from V and 4 bases from J; bases unmatched to any gene: 7. CDR3 length: 15 residues.

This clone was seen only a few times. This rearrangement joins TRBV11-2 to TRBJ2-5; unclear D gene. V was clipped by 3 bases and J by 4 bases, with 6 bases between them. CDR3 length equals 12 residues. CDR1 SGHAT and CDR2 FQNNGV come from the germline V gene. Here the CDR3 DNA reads TGTGCCAGCAGCTTTCAAATAGAGACCCAGTACTTC. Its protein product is CASSFQIETQYF.

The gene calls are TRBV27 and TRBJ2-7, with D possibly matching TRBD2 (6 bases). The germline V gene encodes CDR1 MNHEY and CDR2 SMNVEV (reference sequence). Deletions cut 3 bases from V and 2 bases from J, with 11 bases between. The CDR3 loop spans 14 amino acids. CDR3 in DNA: TGTGCCAGCAGTTTTCGGGGGTACACCTACGAGCAGTACTTC. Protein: CASSFRGYTYEQYF.

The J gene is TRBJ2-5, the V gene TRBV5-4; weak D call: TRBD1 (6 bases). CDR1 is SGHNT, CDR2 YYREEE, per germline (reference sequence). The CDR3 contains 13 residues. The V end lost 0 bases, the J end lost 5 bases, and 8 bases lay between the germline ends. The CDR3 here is CASSLAGVETQYF. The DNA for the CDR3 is TGTGCCAGCAGCTTGGCAGGGGTTGAGACCCAGTACTTC.